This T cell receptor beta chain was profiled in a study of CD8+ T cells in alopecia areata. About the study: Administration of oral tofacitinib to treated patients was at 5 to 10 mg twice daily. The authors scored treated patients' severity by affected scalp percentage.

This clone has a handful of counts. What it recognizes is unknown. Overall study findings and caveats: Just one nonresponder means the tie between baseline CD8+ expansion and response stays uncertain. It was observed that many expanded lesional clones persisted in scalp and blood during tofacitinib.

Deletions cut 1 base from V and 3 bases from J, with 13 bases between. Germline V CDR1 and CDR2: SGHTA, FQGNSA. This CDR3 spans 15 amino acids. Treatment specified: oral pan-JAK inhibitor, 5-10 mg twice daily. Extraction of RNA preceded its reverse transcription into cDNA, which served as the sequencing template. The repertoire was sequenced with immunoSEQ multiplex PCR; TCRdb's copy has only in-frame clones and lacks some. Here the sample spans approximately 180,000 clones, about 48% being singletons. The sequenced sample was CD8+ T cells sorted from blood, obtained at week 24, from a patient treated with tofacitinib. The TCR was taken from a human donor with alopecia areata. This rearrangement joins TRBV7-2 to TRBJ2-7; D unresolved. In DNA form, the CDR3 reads TGTGCCAGCAGCTTAGGGGTGGGTACCTACTACGAGCAGTACTTC. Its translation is CASSLGVGTYYEQYF.